This TCR beta chain was recovered during a study of high-grade serous ovarian cancer treatment subgroups. Study-level results: Clonal relatedness tracked neoantigen level, and by trend copy number and mutation load. Without spatial data, bulk sequencing limits insight into HGSC tumor diversity.

The protocol was immunoSEQ multiplex PCR, while the TCRdb copy is restricted to in-frame clones and leaves out a portion. The table shows about 2,800 clones, with about 75% occurring only once. As concerns this clone: No antigen is known for it.

The CDR3 contains 14 residues. Between the trimmed V and J ends, which lost 4 bases and 3 bases, there was a span of 10 bases. The germline V gene encodes CDR1 SEHNR and CDR2 FQNEAQ (reference sequence). Tumor samples were taken before definitive surgery or chemotherapy. This clonotype was obtained from a human donor with high-grade serous ovarian cancer. Sequenced: tumor tissue. V usage is TRBV7-9 and J usage is TRBJ1-5, with a possible D match to TRBD1 (6 bases). CDR3 DNA sequence: TGTGCCAGCAGCTCCCAGGGGTCCAATCAGCCCCAGCATTTT. Translating gives CASSSQGSNQPQHF.